This T cell receptor beta chain was sequenced during a study of blood T cell repertoires in COVID-19. Study context: From the United States, Italy and Spain came samples of acute and convalescent COVID-19. T cells, B-cell-depleted T cells, or PBMCs supplied cDNA or gDNA.

Generated by immunoSEQ multiplex PCR, the TCRdb table keeps only in-frame clones and is missing some. The data hold some 130,000 clones, with approximately 77% observed a single time. The germline V gene has CDR1 SGHRS and CDR2 YFSETQ. After removal of 4 bases from V and 1 base from J, the junction contained 3 bases not matched to a gene. The CDR3 extends over 16 amino acids. Sequenced: peripheral blood. The TCR was taken from a man older than 75 with acute or convalescent COVID-19. V is TRBV5-1 and J is TRBJ1-5, with 12 bases lining up with TRBD1. CDR3 amino acids: CASSTGTGGSNQPQHF. The CDR3 bases are TGCGCCAGCAGCACCGGGACAGGGGGCAGCAATCAGCCCCAGCATTTT.